Presented here are 11 T cell receptor beta chains from one specimen sequenced in a study of OX40 agonist ivuxolimab in advanced cancers. The repertoire was sequenced with immunoSEQ multiplex PCR; TCRdb's copy has only in-frame clones and lacks some. The profile shows under 90,000 clones, about 93% of them singletons. Material: CD4+ or CD8+ T cells sorted from blood, obtained in a trial of the OX40 agonist ivuxolimab. The source of these receptors is an adult with an advanced solid tumor such as melanoma, head and neck, liver or kidney cancer.

This chain joins TRBV7-2 and TRBJ2-1; TRBD2 matches 9 bases. The germline V gene has CDR1 SGHTA and CDR2 FQGNSA. V was clipped by 5 bases and J by 3 bases; unmatched bases: 8. The CDR3 covers 16 residues. CDR3: CASSPRREGRYNEQFF. CDR3 nucleotides: TGTGCCAGCAGCCCCCGGCGGGAGGGCCGCTACAATGAGCAGTTCTTC.

This clone was seen a few times. The chain is built from TRBV10-3 and TRBJ2-7; D gene ambiguous. The CDR3 extends over 12 amino acids. Per germline, CDR1 ENHRY and CDR2 SYGVKD. V lost 4 bases to trimming and J lost 9 bases, with 13 bases between them. The CDR3 spells CAISGEADGQYF. DNA of the CDR3: TGTGCCATCAGTGGCGAGGCAGATGGGCAGTACTTC.

CDR3 region: CASSLRGVSYNEQFF. CDR3 nucleotides: TGTGCCAGCAGCTTACGAGGAGTGTCCTACAATGAGCAGTTCTTC. The chain couples TRBV7-8 to TRBJ2-1; the D is unclear. The germline V and J ends were trimmed by 2 bases and 1 base, with 9 bases remaining between them. Germline values: CDR1 SGHVS, CDR2 FQNEAQ. This CDR3 spans 15 amino acids.

The CDR3, as DNA: TGTGCCATCAGTGAGTCAGGGCAGACCGGGGAGCTGTTTTTT. Encoded protein: CAISESGQTGELFF. This chain uses TRBV10-3 with TRBJ2-2; no clear D gene. CDR3 size: 14 residues. The germline V gene encodes CDR1 ENHRY and CDR2 SYGVKD. Trimming removed 0 bases at V and 5 bases at J, with 7 bases between.

The chain combines TRBV28 with TRBJ1-1; D unresolved. V was trimmed by 2 bases and J by 10 bases, leaving 11 bases between them. The germline V gene encodes CDR1 MDHEN and CDR2 SYDVKM. The CDR3 is made up of 12 amino acids. CDR3 loop: CASSLKQRSAFF. CDR3 nucleotide sequence: TGTGCCAGCAGTTTAAAGCAGAGATCAGCTTTCTTT.

CDR3 nucleotide sequence: TGTGCCAGCAGCCCCGGGACGGTGGGCGAGCAGTACTTC. Protein product: CASSPGTVGEQYF. The chain carries TRBV11-2 and TRBJ2-7; D possibly uses TRBD1 or TRBD2 (5 bases each). Per the germline V gene, CDR1 is SGHAT and CDR2 is FQNNGV. V was shortened by 5 bases and J by 6 bases, with 14 bases between the two germline ends. CDR3 length: 13 residues.

The chain combines TRBV4-3 with TRBJ1-4, with a possible D match to TRBD1 (6 bases). Germline CDR1 and CDR2: LGHNA and YSLEER. V was shortened by 4 bases and J by 2 bases, with 14 bases between the two germline ends. The CDR3 loop spans 16 amino acids. The CDR3 DNA is TGCGCCAGCAGCCCCGCTCTACAGGGCACTAATGAAAAACTGTTTTTT. This translates into CASSPALQGTNEKLFF.

The rearrangement uses TRBV27 and TRBJ1-6, with unresolved D. V was pared by 7 bases and J by 9 bases, with 10 bases between. The CDR3 runs to 12 residues. CDR1 and CDR2 (germline): MNHEY, SMNVEV (reference sequence). This CDR3 reads CASKTEGSPLHF. Written as DNA, the CDR3 is TGTGCCAGCAAAACAGAGGGTTCACCCCTCCACTTT.

V usage is TRBV7-2 and J usage is TRBJ2-1, with D possibly TRBD2 on 6 matching bases. CDR1 and CDR2 from the germline V gene are SGHTA and FQGNSA. This CDR3 has 16 residues. Trimming shortened V by 1 base and J by 10 bases, and 20 bases separated the two germline ends. The CDR3 here is CASSLGRRLNAGEQFF. The CDR3 DNA sequence: TGTGCCAGCAGCTTAGGCAGACGTCTAAATGCGGGGGAGCAGTTCTTC. The entire variable domain, with the rest obtained from reference TRBV7-2 and TRBJ2-1, is as follows: GAGVSQSPSNKVTEKGKDVELRCDPISGHTALYWYRQSLGQGLEFLIYFQGNSAPDKSGLPSDRFSAERTGGSVSTLTIQRTQQEDSAVYLCASSLGRRLNAGEQFFGPGTRLTVL.

V usage is TRBV2 and J usage is TRBJ1-6; D is uncertain. The CDR3 length is 13 residues. V was trimmed by 6 bases and J by 9 bases, leaving 12 bases between them. Per the germline V gene, CDR1 is SNHLY and CDR2 is FYNNEI. For the CDR3, the DNA is TGTGCCAGCAGGAACGAAGTTGGTTCACCCCTCCACTTT. Protein product: CASRNEVGSPLHF.

This chain uses TRBV20-1 with TRBJ2-7, with D perhaps matching TRBD1 (5 bases). The CDR3 consists of 10 residues. Germline V gives CDR1 DFQATT, CDR2 SNEGSKA (reference sequence). V was pared by 6 bases and J by 5 bases, with 8 bases between. The CDR3 nucleotides read TGCAGTGCGGTCAGGGACGAGCAGTACTTC. Translated, it gives CSAVRDEQYF.